A selection of T cell receptor beta chains follows, all from one sample in a study of regulatory T cells in long-lasting Graves disease. One entry per CDR3 protein results from TCRdb running MiXCR on the multiplex PCR reads. This repertoire shows about 220,000 distinct CDR3 sequences, roughly 19% found once; its top ten account for 12%. These data also formed part of another study, on T cells in Graves' hyperthyroidism and ophthalmopathy.

The starting material was peripheral blood mononuclear cells (PBMCs), obtained at new diagnosis, from a patient treated with antithyroid drugs. The source of these receptors is a woman aged 30 to 39 with Graves disease. Both conserved end residues are part of each CDR3. The order of the fields is V gene, D gene, J gene, clone size, CDR3 protein, CDR3 DNA. A D gene is named only where the DNA matches it firmly. Rows may omit the clone size; those that give it use once, few, many or a size class.

>TRBV6-2/TRBV6-3|NA|TRBJ2-3|many
CASSYGRAAGAGDTQYF
TGTGCCAGCAGTTACGGTCGTGCGGCAGGGGCGGGAGATACGCAGTATTTT
>TRBV30|NA|TRBJ2-7|many
CAWSLNYEQYF
TGTGCCTGGAGCTTGAACTACGAGCAGTACTTC
>TRBV10-2|NA|TRBJ2-1|many
CASSVYYNEQFF
TGCGCCAGCAGTGTCTACTACAATGAGCAGTTCTTC
>TRBV7-9|NA|TRBJ1-1|many
CASSFEPEAFF
TGTGCCAGCAGCTTCGAACCTGAAGCTTTCTTT
>TRBV28|NA|TRBJ2-7|many
CASSPQGGDTYEQYF
TGTGCCAGCAGTCCCCAGGGGGGGGACACCTACGAGCAGTACTTC
>TRBV5-1|NA|TRBJ2-2|many
CASSLVAGSNTGELFF
TGCGCCAGCAGCTTGGTTGCAGGGTCGAACACCGGGGAGCTGTTTTTT
>TRBV18|TRBD2|TRBJ2-7|many
CASSPQGAGFLYEQYF
TGTGCCAGCTCACCCCAGGGAGCGGGGTTTCTCTACGAGCAGTACTTC
>TRBV20-1|NA|TRBJ1-5|many
CSARGGLVAGQNQPQHF
TGCAGTGCTAGAGGAGGTCTGGTGGCAGGGCAGAATCAGCCCCAGCATTTT
>TRBV7-6|NA|TRBJ1-6|few
CASSLDWQAASPLHF
TGTGCCAGCAGCTTAGATTGGCAGGCAGCTTCACCCCTCCACTTT
>TRBV2|TRBD1|TRBJ2-3|many
CASSTDRGRLDTQYF
TGTGCCAGCAGTACGGACAGGGGGCGCTTGGATACGCAGTATTTT
>TRBV12-3/TRBV12-4|TRBD1|TRBJ2-1|NA
CASRNRGLDNEQFF
TGTGCCAGCAGGAACAGGGGATTAGACAATGAGCAGTTCTTC
>TRBV3-1|NA|TRBJ1-2|many
CASSQRENYGYTF
TGTGCCAGCAGCCAACGGGAAAACTATGGCTACACCTTC
>TRBV29-1|NA|TRBJ1-1|many
CSVRNSGVTEAFF
TGCAGCGTGCGGAACTCAGGGGTTACTGAAGCTTTCTTT
>TRBV28|TRBD1|TRBJ1-5|many
CASRTQGKWKDSNQPQHF
TGTGCCAGCAGAACACAGGGGAAATGGAAGGATAGCAATCAGCCCCAGCATTTT
>TRBV4-1|NA|TRBJ1-2|NA
CASSQSPVNFYGYTF
TGCGCCAGCAGCCAGTCCCCCGTCAATTTCTATGGCTACACCTTC
>TRBV5-6|NA|TRBJ1-4|few
CASSFSFSVVFMKSEEKLFF
TGTGCCAGCAGCTTTTCTTTTTCGGTGGTTTTTATGAAGTCGGAAGAAAAACTGTTTTTT
>TRBV4-1|NA|TRBJ2-7|NA
CASSQVLQGRSYEQYF
TGCGCCAGCAGCCAAGTCCTACAGGGGAGGTCCTACGAGCAGTACTTC
>TRBV20-1|TRBD1|TRBJ2-7|many
CSARVDRGSGYEQYF
TGCAGTGCTAGAGTGGACAGGGGTTCTGGGTACGAGCAGTACTTC
>TRBV12-3/TRBV12-4|NA|TRBJ2-7|many
CASRLLREQYF
TGTGCCAGCAGGCTCCTCCGCGAGCAGTACTTC
>TRBV3-1|TRBD1|TRBJ2-3|many
CASSQRPGQGLTDTQYF
TGTGCCAGCAGCCAAAGGCCGGGACAGGGCCTCACAGATACGCAGTATTTT
>TRBV28|NA|TRBJ1-5|many
CASRTTGFNQPQHF
TGTGCCAGCAGAACGACAGGATTCAATCAGCCCCAGCATTTT
>TRBV20-1|TRBD2|TRBJ2-4|NA
CGARALRLAVNIQYF
TGCGGTGCTAGAGCCCTAAGACTAGCGGTAAACATTCAGTACTTC
>TRBV11-1|NA|TRBJ1-3|many
CASSRGFFSGNTIYF
TGTGCCAGCAGCCGCGGATTCTTCTCTGGAAACACCATATATTTT
>TRBV10-1|TRBD1|TRBJ2-7|many
CANPDRGLGSYEQYF
TGCGCCAACCCGGACAGGGGATTGGGCTCCTACGAGCAGTACTTC
>TRBV27|NA|TRBJ1-1|many
CASSLGAEAFF
TGTGCCAGCAGTTTAGGGGCTGAAGCTTTCTTT
>TRBV5-1|TRBD2|TRBJ2-1|many
CASSLGTSGFSYNEQFF
TGCGCCAGCAGCCTCGGGACTAGCGGGTTCTCCTACAATGAGCAGTTCTTC